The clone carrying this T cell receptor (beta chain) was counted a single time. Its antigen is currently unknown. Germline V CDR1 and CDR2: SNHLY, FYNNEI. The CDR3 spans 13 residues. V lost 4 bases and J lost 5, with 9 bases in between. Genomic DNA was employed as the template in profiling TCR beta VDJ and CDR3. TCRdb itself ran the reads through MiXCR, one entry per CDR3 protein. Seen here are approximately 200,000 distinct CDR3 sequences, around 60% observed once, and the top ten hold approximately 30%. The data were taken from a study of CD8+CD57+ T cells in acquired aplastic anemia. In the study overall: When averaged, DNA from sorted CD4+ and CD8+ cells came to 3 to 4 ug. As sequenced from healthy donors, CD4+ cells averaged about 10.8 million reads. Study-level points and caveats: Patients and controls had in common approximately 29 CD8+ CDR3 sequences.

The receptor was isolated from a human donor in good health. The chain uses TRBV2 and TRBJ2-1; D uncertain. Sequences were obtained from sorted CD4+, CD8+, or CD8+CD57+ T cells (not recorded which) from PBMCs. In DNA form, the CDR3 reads TGTGCCAGCAGTGTTCTGGGCGACAATGAGCAGTTCTTC. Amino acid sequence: CASSVLGDNEQFF.